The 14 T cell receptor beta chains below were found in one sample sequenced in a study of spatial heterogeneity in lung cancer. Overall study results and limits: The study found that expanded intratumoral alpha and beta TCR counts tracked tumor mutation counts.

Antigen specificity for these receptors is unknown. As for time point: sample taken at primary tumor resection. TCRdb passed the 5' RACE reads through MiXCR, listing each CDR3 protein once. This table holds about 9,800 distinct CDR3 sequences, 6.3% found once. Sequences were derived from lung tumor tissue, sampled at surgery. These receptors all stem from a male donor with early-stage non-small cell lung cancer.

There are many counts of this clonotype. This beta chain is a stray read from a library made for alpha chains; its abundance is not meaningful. In nucleotides, the CDR3 is TGTGCCAGCAGCTCTCTCGCGCAGGGCTCTGGGGCCAACGTCCTGACTTTC. This codes for CASSSLAQGSGANVLTF. This rearrangement joins TRBV11-2 to TRBJ2-6, with TRBD1 as a possible D gene (5 bases). Between the trimmed V and J ends, which lost 4 bases and 0 bases, there was a span of 13 bases. The germline V gene encodes CDR1 SGHAT and CDR2 FQNNGV. The CDR3 loop spans 17 amino acids.

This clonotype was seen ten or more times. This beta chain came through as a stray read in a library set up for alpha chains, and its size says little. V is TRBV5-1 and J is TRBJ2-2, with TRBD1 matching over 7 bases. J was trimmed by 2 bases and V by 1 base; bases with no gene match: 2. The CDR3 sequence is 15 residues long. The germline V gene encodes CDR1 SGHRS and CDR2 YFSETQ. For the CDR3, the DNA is TGCGCCAGCAGCTTGACAGGGGAAAACACCGGGGAGCTGTTTTTT. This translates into CASSLTGENTGELFF.

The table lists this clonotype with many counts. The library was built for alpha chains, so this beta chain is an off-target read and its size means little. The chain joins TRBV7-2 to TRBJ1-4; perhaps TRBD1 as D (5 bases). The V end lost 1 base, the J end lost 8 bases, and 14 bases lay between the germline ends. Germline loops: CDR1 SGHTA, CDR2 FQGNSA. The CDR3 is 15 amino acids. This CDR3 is CASSLDTGVSEKLFF. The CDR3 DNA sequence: TGTGCCAGCAGCTTAGATACGGGGGTGAGCGAAAAACTGTTTTTT.

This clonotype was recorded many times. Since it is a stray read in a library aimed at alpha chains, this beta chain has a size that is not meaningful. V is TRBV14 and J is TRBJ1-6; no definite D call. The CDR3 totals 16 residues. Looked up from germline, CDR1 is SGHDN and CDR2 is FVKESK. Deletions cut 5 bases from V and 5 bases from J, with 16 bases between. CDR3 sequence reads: CASSTRGTDNNSPLHF. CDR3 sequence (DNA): TGTGCCAGCAGCACGCGTGGTACAGATAATAATTCACCCCTCCACTTT.

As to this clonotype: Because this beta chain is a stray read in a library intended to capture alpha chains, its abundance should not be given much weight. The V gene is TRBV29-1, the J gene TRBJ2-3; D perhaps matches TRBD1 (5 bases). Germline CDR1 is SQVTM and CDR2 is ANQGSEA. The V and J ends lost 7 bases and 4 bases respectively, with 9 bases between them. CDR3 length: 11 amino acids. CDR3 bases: TGCAGCGGAGGACAACCAGATACGCAGTATTTT. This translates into CSGGQPDTQYF.

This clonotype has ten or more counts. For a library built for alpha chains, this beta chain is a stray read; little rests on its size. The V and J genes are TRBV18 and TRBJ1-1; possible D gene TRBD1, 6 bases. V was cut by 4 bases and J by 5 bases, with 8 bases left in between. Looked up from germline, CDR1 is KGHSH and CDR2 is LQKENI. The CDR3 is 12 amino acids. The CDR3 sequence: CASSLQGTEAFF. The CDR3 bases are TGTGCCAGCTCACTCCAGGGGACTGAAGCTTTCTTT.

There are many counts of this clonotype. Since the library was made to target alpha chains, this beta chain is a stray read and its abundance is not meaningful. The CDR3 DNA is TGTGCCAGCAGCTACCGACGGCTCCACACAGATACGCAGTATTTT. Translated, it gives CASSYRRLHTDTQYF. V and J are TRBV7-2 and TRBJ2-3; D ambiguous. CDR3 length: 15 residues. V was cut by 4 bases and J by 2 bases, with 13 bases left in between. Germline loops: CDR1 SGHTA, CDR2 FQGNSA.

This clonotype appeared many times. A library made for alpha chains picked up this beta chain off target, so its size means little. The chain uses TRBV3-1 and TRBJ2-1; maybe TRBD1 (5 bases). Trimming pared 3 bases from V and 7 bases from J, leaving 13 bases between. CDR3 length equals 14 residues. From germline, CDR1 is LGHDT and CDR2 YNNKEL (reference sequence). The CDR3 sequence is CASSQVGARNEQFF. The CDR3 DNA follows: TGTGCCAGCAGCCAGGTAGGGGCCCGAAATGAGCAGTTCTTC.

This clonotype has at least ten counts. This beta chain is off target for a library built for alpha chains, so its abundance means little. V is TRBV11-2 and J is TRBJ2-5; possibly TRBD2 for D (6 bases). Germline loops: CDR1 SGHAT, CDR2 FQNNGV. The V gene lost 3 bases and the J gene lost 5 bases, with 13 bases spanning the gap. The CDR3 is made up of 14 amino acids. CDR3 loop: CASSFIGGGETQYF. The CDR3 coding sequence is TGTGCCAGCAGCTTCATCGGTGGAGGGGAGACCCAGTACTTC.

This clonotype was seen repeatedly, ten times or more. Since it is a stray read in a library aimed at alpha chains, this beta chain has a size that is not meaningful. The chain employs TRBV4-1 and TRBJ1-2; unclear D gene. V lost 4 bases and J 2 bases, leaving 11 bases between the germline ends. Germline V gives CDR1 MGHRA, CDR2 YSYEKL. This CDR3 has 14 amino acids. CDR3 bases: TGCGCCAGCAGCCCATCATTTATGAACTATGGCTACACCTTC. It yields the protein CASSPSFMNYGYTF.

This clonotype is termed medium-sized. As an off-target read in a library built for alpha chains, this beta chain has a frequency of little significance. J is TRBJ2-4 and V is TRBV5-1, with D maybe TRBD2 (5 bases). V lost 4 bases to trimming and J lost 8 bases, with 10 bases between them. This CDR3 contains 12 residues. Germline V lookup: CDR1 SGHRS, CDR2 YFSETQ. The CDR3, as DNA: TGCGCCAGCAGCCGCTTCGGGGACATTCAGTACTTC. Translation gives CASSRFGDIQYF. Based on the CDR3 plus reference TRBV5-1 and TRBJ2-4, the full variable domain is KAGVTQTPRYLIKTRGQQVTLSCSPISGHRSVSWYQQTPGQGLQFLFEYFSETQRNKGNFPGRFSGRQFSNSRSEMNVSTLELGDSALYLCASSRFGDIQYFGAGTRLSVL.

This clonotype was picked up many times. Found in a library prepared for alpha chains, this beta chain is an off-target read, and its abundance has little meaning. The chain's CDR3 is CASSSRRSFQEQFF. The DNA for the CDR3 is TGTGCCAGCAGCTCCCGAAGGTCATTCCAAGAGCAGTTCTTC. The chain carries TRBV7-2 and TRBJ2-1, with D uncertain. CDR1 and CDR2 (germline): SGHTA, FQGNSA. Deletions cut 4 bases from V and 10 bases from J, with 17 bases between. The CDR3 spans 14 residues.

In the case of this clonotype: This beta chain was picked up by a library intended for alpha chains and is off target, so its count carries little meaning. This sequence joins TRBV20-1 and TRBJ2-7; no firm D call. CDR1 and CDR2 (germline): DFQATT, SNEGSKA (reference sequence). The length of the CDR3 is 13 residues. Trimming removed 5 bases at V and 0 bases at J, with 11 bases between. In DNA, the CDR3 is TGCAGTGCTCCCGGGCAGAGCTCCTACGAGCAGTACTTC. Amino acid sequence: CSAPGQSSYEQYF.

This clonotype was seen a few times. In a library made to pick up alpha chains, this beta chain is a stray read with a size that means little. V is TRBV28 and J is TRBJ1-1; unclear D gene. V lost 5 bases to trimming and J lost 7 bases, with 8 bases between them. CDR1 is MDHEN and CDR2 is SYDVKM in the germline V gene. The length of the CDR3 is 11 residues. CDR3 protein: CASSRALEAFF. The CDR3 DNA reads TGTGCCAGCAGTAGGGCCCTTGAAGCTTTCTTT.